The clone carrying this T cell receptor beta chain was detected only once. At the DNA level, this CDR3 is encoded by other sequences in the same sample as well. Clinical history as reported by participants underpinned cohort assignment. The data were taken from a study of blood T cell repertoires in COVID-19. Study background: T cells, B-cell-depleted T cells, or PBMCs provided the cDNA or gDNA that served as material.

The V gene's germline CDR1 is SEHNR and CDR2 FQNEAQ (reference sequence). The CDR3 is 13 amino acids. With V trimmed by 5 bases and J by 3 bases, 1 base remained unmatched. Sequenced by immunoSEQ multiplex PCR; TCRdb stores in-frame clones only, minus some. Here the sample spans around 310,000 clones, about 90% being singletons. Sequencing was performed on PBMCs or T cells enriched from blood (not recorded which). The rearrangement links TRBV7-9 to TRBJ2-7; 10 positions agree with TRBD1. This clonotype was sampled from a woman aged 25 to 39 who had recovered from COVID-19. In nucleotides, the CDR3 is TGTGCCAGCAGCCGGGACAGGGGCTACGAGCAGTACTTC. Amino acid sequence: CASSRDRGYEQYF. Supplemented by reference TRBV7-9 and TRBJ2-7, the full variable domain reads DTGVSQNPRHKITKRGQNVTFRCDPISEHNRLYWYRQTLGQGPEFLTYFQNEAQLEKSRLLSDRFSAERPKGSFSTLEIQRTEQGDSAMYLCASSRDRGYEQYFGPGTRLTVT.